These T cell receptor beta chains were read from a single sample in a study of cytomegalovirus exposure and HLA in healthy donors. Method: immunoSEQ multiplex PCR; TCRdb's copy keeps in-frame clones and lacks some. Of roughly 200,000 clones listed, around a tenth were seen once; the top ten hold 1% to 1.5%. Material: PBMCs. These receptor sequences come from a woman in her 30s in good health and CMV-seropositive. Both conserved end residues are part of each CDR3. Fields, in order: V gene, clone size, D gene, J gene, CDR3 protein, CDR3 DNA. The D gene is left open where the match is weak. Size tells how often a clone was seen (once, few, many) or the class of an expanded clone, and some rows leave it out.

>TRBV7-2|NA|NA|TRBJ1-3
CASSPTGSTIYF
TGTGCCAGCAGCCCTACAGGGAGCACCATATATTTT
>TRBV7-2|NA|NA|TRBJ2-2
CASSLDWAGPNTGELFF
TGTGCCAGCAGCTTGGATTGGGCGGGGCCAAACACCGGGGAGCTGTTTTTT
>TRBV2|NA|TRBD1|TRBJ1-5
CASSLVRTGFQPQHF
TGTGCCAGCAGTTTGGTTAGGACAGGGTTTCAGCCCCAGCATTTT
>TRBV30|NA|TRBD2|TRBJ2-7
CAWSVRSPGLAKYEQYF
TGTGCCTGGAGTGTACGGTCACCGGGACTAGCGAAGTACGAGCAGTACTTC
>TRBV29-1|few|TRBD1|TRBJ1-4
CSVVDPGTGEKLFF
TGCAGCGTTGTAGACCCCGGGACAGGTGAAAAACTGTTTTTT
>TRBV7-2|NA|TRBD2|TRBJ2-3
CASSLGSGRGDTDTQYF
TGTGCCAGCAGCTTAGGTAGCGGGAGGGGGGACACAGATACGCAGTATTTT
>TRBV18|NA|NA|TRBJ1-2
CASSRSQQADGYTF
TGTGCCAGCTCACGGTCGCAACAGGCCGATGGCTACACCTTC
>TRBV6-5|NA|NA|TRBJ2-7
CASSSDSNGQYF
TGTGCCAGCAGCTCGGACAGTAACGGGCAGTACTTC
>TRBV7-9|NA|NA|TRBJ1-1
CASTPLHRATEAFF
TGTGCCAGCACCCCACTCCACAGGGCCACTGAAGCTTTCTTT
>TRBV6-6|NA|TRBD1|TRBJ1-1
CASSYELGRGLGAFF
TGTGCCAGCAGTTACGAGCTGGGCAGGGGGCTTGGGGCTTTCTTT
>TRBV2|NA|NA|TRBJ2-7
CASRLRAGLVAYEQYF
TGTGCCAGCAGGCTCCGTGCGGGACTTGTCGCCTACGAGCAGTACTTC
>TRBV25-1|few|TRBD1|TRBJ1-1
CASSDQGAHTEAFF
TGTGCCAGCAGTGACCAGGGGGCGCATACTGAAGCTTTCTTT
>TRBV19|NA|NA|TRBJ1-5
CASSIDPRPGSNQPQHF
TGTGCCAGTAGTATAGACCCCCGGCCAGGTAGCAATCAGCCCCAGCATTTT
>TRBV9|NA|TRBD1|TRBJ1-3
CASSASGQVGSF
TGTGCCAGCAGCGCCTCCGGACAGGTGGGAAGTTTT
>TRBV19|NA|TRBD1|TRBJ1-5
CASTVSWTGPQPQHF
TGTGCCAGTACCGTATCGTGGACAGGGCCTCAGCCCCAGCATTTT
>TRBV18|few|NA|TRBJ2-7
CASSQADSHEQYF
TGTGCCAGCTCACAAGCGGACAGCCACGAGCAGTACTTC
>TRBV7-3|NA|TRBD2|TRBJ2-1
CASSLTLAGVAGEQFF
TGTGCCAGCAGCTTAACCCTAGCGGGAGTTGCAGGTGAGCAGTTCTTC
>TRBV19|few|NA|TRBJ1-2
CAIRGSYTF
TGTGCCATCAGAGGGAGCTACACCTTC
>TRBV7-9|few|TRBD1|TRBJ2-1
CASSLTGGHYNEQFF
TGTGCCAGCAGCTTGACAGGGGGCCATTACAATGAGCAGTTCTTC
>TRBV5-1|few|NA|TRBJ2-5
CASSLVLSRGETQYF
TGCGCCAGCAGCTTGGTCCTTAGTAGAGGGGAGACCCAGTACTTC
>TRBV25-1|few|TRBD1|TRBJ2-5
CASSPPTGVETQYF
TGTGCCAGCAGTCCTCCGACAGGGGTAGAGACCCAGTACTTC
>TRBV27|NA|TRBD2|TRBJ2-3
CASGDPGGEDFTDTQYF
TGTGCCAGCGGGGACCCGGGGGGGGAGGACTTTACAGATACGCAGTATTTT
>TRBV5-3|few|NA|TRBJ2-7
CASRTKGDANYEQYF
TGTGCCAGCCGAACTAAGGGGGACGCCAACTACGAGCAGTACTTC
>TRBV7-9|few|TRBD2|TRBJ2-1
CASSFSGEGQFF
TGTGCCAGCAGCTTCTCGGGGGAGGGACAGTTCTTC
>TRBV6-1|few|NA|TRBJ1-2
CASTPVSGGYTF
TGTGCCAGCACCCCGGTCTCGGGTGGCTACACCTTC
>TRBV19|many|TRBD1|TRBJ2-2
CASSIWGEVTTGVSGELFF
TGTGCCAGTAGTATTTGGGGTGAAGTGACGACAGGGGTGAGCGGGGAGCTGTTTTTT
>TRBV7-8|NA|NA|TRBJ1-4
CASSLGLGSEKLFF
TGTGCCAGCAGCTTAGGCCTCGGGTCTGAAAAACTGTTTTTT
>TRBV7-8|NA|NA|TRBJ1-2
CASSLEEARRFTGGYTF
TGTGCCAGCAGCTTAGAGGAGGCAAGGAGGTTTACGGGTGGCTACACCTTC
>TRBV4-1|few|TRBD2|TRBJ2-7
CASSRRGAGGLSYEQYF
TGCGCCAGCAGTCGTAGAGGCGCGGGAGGGCTCTCCTACGAGCAGTACTTC
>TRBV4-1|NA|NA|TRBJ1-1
CASSQGPQQGSGAFF
TGCGCCAGCAGCCAAGGTCCTCAACAGGGCTCGGGGGCTTTCTTT
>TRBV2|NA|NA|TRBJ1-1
CASRTGTVEAFF
TGTGCCAGCAGAACCGGGACTGTTGAAGCTTTCTTT
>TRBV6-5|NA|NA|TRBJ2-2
CASSYDSRRTGELFF
TGTGCCAGCAGTTACGACAGTAGACGCACCGGGGAGCTGTTTTTT
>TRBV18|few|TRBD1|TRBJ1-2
CASSPGGAQGANYGYTF
TGTGCCAGCTCCCCCGGTGGGGCTCAGGGGGCTAACTATGGCTACACCTTC
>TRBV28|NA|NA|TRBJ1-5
CATLSTGDYSNQPQHF
TGTGCCACCTTGTCGACAGGCGACTATAGCAATCAGCCCCAGCATTTT
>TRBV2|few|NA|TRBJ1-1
CASSEEGGDTEAFF
TGTGCCAGCAGTGAGGAGGGGGGGGACACTGAAGCTTTCTTT
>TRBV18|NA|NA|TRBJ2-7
CASSREQGSYEQYF
TGTGCCAGCTCACGCGAACAGGGTTCCTACGAGCAGTACTTC
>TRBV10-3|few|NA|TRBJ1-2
CAMSSVNYGYPF
TGTGCCATGAGTTCAGTTAACTATGGCTACCCCTTC
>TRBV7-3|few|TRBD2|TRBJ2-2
CASSQGTRLTGELFF
TGTGCCAGCAGCCAGGGGACTAGGCTTACCGGGGAGCTGTTTTTT
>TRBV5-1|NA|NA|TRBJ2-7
CASSLRGGDEQYF
TGCGCCAGCAGCTTGAGAGGAGGAGACGAGCAGTACTTC
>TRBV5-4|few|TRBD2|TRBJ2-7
CASSLGTSGYEQYF
TGTGCCAGCAGCTTGGGGACTAGCGGCTACGAGCAGTACTTC
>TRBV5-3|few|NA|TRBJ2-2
CARSLGVGHRYTGELFF
TGTGCCAGAAGCTTGGGGGTGGGACACCGCTACACCGGGGAGCTGTTTTTT
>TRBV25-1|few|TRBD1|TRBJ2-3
CASSEGQVTDTQYF
TGTGCCAGCAGTGAAGGACAGGTCACAGATACGCAGTATTTT
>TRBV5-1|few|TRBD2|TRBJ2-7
CASSLDPSGYEQYF
TGCGCCAGCAGCTTGGATCCTAGCGGCTACGAGCAGTACTTC
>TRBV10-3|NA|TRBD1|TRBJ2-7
CAIGSRTGNYEQYF
TGTGCCATCGGGTCCCGGACAGGAAACTACGAGCAGTACTTC